This is a list of T cell receptor beta chains from one sample in a study of shared clonotypes between healthy human individuals. Sequenced by immunoSEQ multiplex PCR; TCRdb stores in-frame clones only, minus some. The table has about 1.5 million clones, 96% seen once. The sample consisted of naive CD4+ T cells sorted from blood. Receptors originate from a man between 25 and 39 years old in good health. CDR3s include the opening cysteine and the closing phenylalanine or tryptophan. The order of the fields is J gene, D gene, V gene, clone size, CDR3 protein, CDR3 DNA. A D gene is named only where the DNA matches it firmly. Clone size is given for some rows only: seen once, a few or many times, or a class if the clone is expanded.

j_call: TRBJ2-7
d_call: TRBD1
v_call: TRBV10-3
clone_size: .
cdr3_aa: CAISGTGVEQYF
cdr3_nt: TGTGCCATCAGTGGGACAGGGGTTGAGCAGTACTTC

j_call: TRBJ2-3
d_call: TRBD2
v_call: TRBV5-1
clone_size: .
cdr3_aa: CASSPTSGLAGLPRDTQYF
cdr3_nt: TGCGCCAGCAGCCCTACCTCGGGACTAGCGGGACTCCCGCGGGATACGCAGTATTTT

j_call: TRBJ2-7
d_call: .
v_call: TRBV12-2
clone_size: .
cdr3_aa: CASRAGAGVSYEQYF
cdr3_nt: TGTGCAAGTCGCGCCGGGGCGGGAGTCTCCTACGAGCAGTACTTC

j_call: TRBJ2-2
d_call: TRBD2
v_call: TRBV19
clone_size: once
cdr3_aa: CASSTPSGNTGELFF
cdr3_nt: TGTGCCAGTAGTACCCCTAGCGGAAACACCGGGGAGCTGTTTTTT

j_call: TRBJ1-1
d_call: .
v_call: TRBV30
clone_size: .
cdr3_aa: CAWSDRGVDSLNTEAFF
cdr3_nt: TGTGCCTGGAGTGACCGCGGGGTAGACAGCCTGAACACTGAAGCTTTCTTT

j_call: TRBJ1-2
d_call: .
v_call: TRBV19
clone_size: .
cdr3_aa: CATRDGSNYGYTF
cdr3_nt: TGTGCCACTCGGGACGGTTCTAACTATGGCTACACCTTC

j_call: TRBJ1-1
d_call: .
v_call: TRBV7-9
clone_size: .
cdr3_aa: CASSRASRGEAFF
cdr3_nt: TGTGCCAGCAGCCGTGCCTCCCGTGGAGAAGCTTTCTTT

j_call: TRBJ1-2
d_call: .
v_call: TRBV6-1
clone_size: .
cdr3_aa: CASSGGGPVADTNYGYTF
cdr3_nt: TGTGCCAGCAGTGGGGGAGGTCCGGTGGCGGACACTAACTATGGCTACACCTTC

j_call: TRBJ1-1
d_call: .
v_call: TRBV2
clone_size: .
cdr3_aa: CASSALRGNTEAFF
cdr3_nt: TGTGCCAGCAGTGCTCTTCGGGGTAACACTGAAGCTTTCTTT

j_call: TRBJ1-1
d_call: TRBD1
v_call: TRBV5-1
clone_size: .
cdr3_aa: CASRFDRGSFIGAEAFF
cdr3_nt: TGCGCCAGCAGATTCGACAGGGGAAGTTTCATAGGCGCTGAAGCTTTCTTT

j_call: TRBJ2-5
d_call: .
v_call: TRBV5-1
clone_size: .
cdr3_aa: CASSFGFRETQYF
cdr3_nt: TGCGCCAGCAGCTTTGGGTTCCGGGAGACCCAGTACTTC

j_call: TRBJ1-1
d_call: TRBD1
v_call: TRBV5-4
clone_size: .
cdr3_aa: CASSLGTGEGAEAFF
cdr3_nt: TGTGCCAGCAGCTTGGGAACAGGGGAAGGTGCTGAAGCTTTCTTT

j_call: TRBJ2-2
d_call: .
v_call: TRBV5-4
clone_size: .
cdr3_aa: CASSFRWGLDTGELFF
cdr3_nt: TGTGCCAGCAGCTTCCGGTGGGGTTTGGACACCGGGGAGCTGTTTTTT

j_call: TRBJ2-7
d_call: TRBD2
v_call: TRBV6-1
clone_size: .
cdr3_aa: CASSEAGGSTYEQYF
cdr3_nt: TGTGCCAGCAGTGAAGCAGGCGGGAGTACCTACGAGCAGTACTTC

j_call: TRBJ1-1
d_call: .
v_call: TRBV5-5
clone_size: .
cdr3_aa: CASSLVGVGTEAFF
cdr3_nt: TGTGCCAGCAGCTTGGTGGGGGTTGGCACTGAAGCTTTCTTT

j_call: TRBJ2-5
d_call: .
v_call: TRBV7-9
clone_size: .
cdr3_aa: CASSSTETQYF
cdr3_nt: TGTGCCAGCAGCTCAACTGAAACCCAGTACTTC

j_call: TRBJ2-1
d_call: TRBD2
v_call: TRBV11-2
clone_size: .
cdr3_aa: CASSRAGLADNEQFF
cdr3_nt: TGTGCCAGCAGCAGGGCGGGACTAGCAGACAATGAGCAGTTCTTC

j_call: TRBJ2-7
d_call: TRBD2
v_call: TRBV10-3
clone_size: .
cdr3_aa: CAISEGTILYEQYF
cdr3_nt: TGTGCCATCAGCGAAGGGACTATCCTCTACGAGCAGTACTTC

j_call: TRBJ1-5
d_call: .
v_call: TRBV28
clone_size: .
cdr3_aa: CASSFSGNQPQHF
cdr3_nt: TGTGCCAGCAGTTTTTCTGGCAATCAGCCCCAGCATTTT

j_call: TRBJ1-5
d_call: .
v_call: TRBV28
clone_size: .
cdr3_aa: CASKTDWGQPQHF
cdr3_nt: TGTGCCAGCAAGACAGATTGGGGTCAGCCCCAGCATTTT

j_call: TRBJ2-7
d_call: TRBD2
v_call: TRBV2
clone_size: .
cdr3_aa: CASRAPTSGRLYF
cdr3_nt: TGTGCCAGCAGAGCCCCGACTAGCGGGAGATTGTACTTC

j_call: TRBJ2-2
d_call: .
v_call: TRBV6-1
clone_size: .
cdr3_aa: CASRGGPWAGELFF
cdr3_nt: TGTGCCAGCAGGGGAGGTCCCTGGGCCGGGGAGCTGTTTTTT

j_call: TRBJ2-7
d_call: .
v_call: TRBV6-5
clone_size: .
cdr3_aa: CASSPWDGSSYEQYF
cdr3_nt: TGTGCCAGCAGCCCCTGGGACGGTAGCTCCTACGAGCAGTACTTC

j_call: TRBJ2-2
d_call: TRBD1
v_call: TRBV14
clone_size: once
cdr3_aa: CASSQARDRKTNTGELFF
cdr3_nt: TGTGCCAGCAGCCAAGCCCGGGACAGGAAAACGAACACCGGGGAGCTGTTTTTT

j_call: TRBJ2-1
d_call: TRBD2
v_call: TRBV7-6
clone_size: .
cdr3_aa: CASSFTSGSDNEQFF
cdr3_nt: TGTGCCAGCAGCTTTACTAGCGGGAGCGACAATGAGCAGTTCTTC

j_call: TRBJ2-1
d_call: .
v_call: TRBV19
clone_size: .
cdr3_aa: CASTVGSGQRGDEQFF
cdr3_nt: TGTGCCAGTACCGTGGGATCCGGACAGCGAGGTGATGAGCAGTTCTTC

j_call: TRBJ1-1
d_call: .
v_call: TRBV28
clone_size: .
cdr3_aa: CASSFPSTGEAFF
cdr3_nt: TGTGCCAGCAGCTTCCCATCGACGGGTGAAGCTTTCTTT

j_call: TRBJ2-5
d_call: TRBD2
v_call: TRBV11-3
clone_size: .
cdr3_aa: CASSRGGAQETQYF
cdr3_nt: TGTGCCAGCAGCCGGGGGGGGGCCCAAGAGACCCAGTACTTC